Given below is one T cell receptor beta chain in context. CDR3 and TCR beta VDJ profiling relied on genomic DNA as the template. In TCRdb, the reads were re-called with MiXCR into one record per CDR3 protein. The table records about half a million distinct CDR3 sequences, more than 25% of them present only once. The data originate from a study of CD8+CD57+ T cells in acquired aplastic anemia. Selection for sequencing was limited to patients who had shown CD8+CD57+ cell expansion by flow cytometry. Germline values: CDR1 DFQATT, CDR2 SNEGSKA (reference sequence). The CDR3 totals 14 residues. V lost 5 bases and J 5 bases, leaving 16 bases between the germline ends.

The sequencing sample was made of sorted CD4+, CD8+, or CD8+CD57+ T cells (not recorded which) from PBMCs. The rearrangement links TRBV20-1 to TRBJ2-1; TRBD1 might be the D (6 bases). This receptor was obtained from a human donor with aplastic anemia. The CDR3 reads CSAPGTPTDNEQFF. CDR3 DNA: TGCAGTGCTCCCGGGACACCGACTGACAATGAGCAGTTCTTC.